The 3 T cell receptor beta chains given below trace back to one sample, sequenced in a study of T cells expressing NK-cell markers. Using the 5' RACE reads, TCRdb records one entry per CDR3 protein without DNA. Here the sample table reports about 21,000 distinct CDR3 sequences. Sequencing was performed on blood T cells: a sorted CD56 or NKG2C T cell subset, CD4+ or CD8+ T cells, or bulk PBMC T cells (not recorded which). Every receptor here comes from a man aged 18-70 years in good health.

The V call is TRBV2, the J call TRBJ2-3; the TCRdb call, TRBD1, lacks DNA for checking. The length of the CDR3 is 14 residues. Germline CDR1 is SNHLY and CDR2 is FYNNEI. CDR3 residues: CASTRMDSLNTQYF.

The CDR3: CASSEARSYEQYF. This rearrangement joins TRBV13 to TRBJ2-7. The CDR3 is 13 amino acids. Germline-derived CDR1 and CDR2 are PRHDT and FYEKMQ (reference sequence).

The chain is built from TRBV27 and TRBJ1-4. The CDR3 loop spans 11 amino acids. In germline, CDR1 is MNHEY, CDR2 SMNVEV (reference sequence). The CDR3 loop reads CASTLNEKLFF.